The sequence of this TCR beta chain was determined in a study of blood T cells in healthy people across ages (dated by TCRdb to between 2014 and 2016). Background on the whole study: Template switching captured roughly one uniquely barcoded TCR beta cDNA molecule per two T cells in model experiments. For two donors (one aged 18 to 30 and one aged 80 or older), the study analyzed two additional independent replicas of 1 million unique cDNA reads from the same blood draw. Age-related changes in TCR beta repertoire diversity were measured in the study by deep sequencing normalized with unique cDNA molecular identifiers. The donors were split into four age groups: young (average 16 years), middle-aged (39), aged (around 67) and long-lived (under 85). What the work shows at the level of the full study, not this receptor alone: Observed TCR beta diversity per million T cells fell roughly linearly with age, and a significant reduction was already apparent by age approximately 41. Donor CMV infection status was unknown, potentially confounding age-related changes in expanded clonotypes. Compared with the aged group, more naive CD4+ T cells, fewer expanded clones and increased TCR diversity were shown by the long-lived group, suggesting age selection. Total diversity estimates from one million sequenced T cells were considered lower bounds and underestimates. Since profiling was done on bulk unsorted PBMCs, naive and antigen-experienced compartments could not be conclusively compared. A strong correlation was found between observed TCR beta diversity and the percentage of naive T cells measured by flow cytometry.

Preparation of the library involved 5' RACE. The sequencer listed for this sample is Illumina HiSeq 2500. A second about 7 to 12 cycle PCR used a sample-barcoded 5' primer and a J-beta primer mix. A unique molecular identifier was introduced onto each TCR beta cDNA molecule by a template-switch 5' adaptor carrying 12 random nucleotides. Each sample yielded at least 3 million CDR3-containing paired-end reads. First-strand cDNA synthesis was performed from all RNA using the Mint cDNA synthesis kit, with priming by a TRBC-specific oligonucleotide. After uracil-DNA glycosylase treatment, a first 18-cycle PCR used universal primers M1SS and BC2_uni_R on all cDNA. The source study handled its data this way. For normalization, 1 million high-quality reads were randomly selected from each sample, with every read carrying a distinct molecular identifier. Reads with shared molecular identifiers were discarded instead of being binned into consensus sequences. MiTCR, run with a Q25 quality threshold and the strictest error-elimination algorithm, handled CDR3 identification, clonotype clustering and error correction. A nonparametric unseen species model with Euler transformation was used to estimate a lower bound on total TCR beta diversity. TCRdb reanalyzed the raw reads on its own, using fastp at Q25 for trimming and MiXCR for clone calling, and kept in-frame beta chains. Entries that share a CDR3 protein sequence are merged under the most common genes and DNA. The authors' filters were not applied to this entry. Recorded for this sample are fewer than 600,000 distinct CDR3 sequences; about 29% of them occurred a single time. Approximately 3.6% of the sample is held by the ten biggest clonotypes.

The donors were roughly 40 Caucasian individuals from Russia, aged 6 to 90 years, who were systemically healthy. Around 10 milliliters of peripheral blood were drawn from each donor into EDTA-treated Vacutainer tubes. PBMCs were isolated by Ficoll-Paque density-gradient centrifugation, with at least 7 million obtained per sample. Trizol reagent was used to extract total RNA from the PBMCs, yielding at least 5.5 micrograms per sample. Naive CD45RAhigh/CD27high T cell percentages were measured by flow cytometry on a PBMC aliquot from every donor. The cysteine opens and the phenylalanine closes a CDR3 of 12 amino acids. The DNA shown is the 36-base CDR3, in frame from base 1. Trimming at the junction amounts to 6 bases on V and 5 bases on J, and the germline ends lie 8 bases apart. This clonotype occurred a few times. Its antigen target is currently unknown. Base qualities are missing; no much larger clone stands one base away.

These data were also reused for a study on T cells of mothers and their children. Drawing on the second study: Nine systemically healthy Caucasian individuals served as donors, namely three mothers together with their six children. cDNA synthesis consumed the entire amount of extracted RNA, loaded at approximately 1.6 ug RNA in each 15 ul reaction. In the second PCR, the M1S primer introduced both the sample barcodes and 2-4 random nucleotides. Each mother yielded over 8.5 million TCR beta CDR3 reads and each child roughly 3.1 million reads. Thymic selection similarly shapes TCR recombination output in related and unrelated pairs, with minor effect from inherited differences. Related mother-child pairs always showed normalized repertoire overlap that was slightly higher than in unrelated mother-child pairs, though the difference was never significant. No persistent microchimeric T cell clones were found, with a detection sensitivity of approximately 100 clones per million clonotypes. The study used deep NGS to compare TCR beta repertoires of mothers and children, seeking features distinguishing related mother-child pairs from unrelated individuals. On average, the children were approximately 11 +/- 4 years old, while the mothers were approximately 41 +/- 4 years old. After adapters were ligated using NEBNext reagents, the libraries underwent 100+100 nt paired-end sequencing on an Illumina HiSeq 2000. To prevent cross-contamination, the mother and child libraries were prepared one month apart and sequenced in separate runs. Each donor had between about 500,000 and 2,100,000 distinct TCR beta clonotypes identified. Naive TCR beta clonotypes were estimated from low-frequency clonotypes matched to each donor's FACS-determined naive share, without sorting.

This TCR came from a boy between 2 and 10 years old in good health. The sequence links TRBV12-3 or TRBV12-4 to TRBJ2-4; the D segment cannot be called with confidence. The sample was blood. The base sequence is TGTGCCAGCAGACAATACGAAAACATTCAGTACTTC. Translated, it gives CASRQYENIQYF.